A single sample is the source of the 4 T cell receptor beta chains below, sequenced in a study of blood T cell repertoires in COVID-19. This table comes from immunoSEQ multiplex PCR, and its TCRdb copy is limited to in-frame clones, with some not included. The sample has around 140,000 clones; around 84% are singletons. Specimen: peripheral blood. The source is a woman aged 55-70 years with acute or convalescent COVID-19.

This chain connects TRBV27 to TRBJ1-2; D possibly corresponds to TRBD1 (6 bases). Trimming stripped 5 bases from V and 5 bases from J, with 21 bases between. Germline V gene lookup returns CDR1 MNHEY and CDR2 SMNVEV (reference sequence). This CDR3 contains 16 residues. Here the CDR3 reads CASSPSQGDRTYGYTF. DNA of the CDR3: TGTGCCAGCAGTCCCTCCCAGGGTGACAGGACTTATGGCTACACCTTC.

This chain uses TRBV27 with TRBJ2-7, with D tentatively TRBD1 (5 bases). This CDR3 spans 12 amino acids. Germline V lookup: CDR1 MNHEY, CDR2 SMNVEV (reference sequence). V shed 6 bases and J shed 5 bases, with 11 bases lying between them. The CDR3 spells CASSHADNEQYF. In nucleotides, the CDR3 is TGTGCCAGCAGCCACGCGGACAACGAGCAGTACTTC.

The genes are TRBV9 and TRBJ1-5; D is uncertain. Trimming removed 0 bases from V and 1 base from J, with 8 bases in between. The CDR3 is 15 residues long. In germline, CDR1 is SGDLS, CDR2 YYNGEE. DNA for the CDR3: TGTGCCAGCAGCGTAGCGGCGGGCAGCAATCAGCCCCAGCATTTT. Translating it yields CASSVAAGSNQPQHF.

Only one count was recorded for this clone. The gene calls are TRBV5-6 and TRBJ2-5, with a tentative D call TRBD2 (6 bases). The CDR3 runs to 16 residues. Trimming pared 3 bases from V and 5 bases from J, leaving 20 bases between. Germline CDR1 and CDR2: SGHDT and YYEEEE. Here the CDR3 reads CASSSVLRDSEETQYF. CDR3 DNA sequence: TGTGCCAGCAGCTCAGTCCTCCGGGACTCCGAGGAGACCCAGTACTTC.